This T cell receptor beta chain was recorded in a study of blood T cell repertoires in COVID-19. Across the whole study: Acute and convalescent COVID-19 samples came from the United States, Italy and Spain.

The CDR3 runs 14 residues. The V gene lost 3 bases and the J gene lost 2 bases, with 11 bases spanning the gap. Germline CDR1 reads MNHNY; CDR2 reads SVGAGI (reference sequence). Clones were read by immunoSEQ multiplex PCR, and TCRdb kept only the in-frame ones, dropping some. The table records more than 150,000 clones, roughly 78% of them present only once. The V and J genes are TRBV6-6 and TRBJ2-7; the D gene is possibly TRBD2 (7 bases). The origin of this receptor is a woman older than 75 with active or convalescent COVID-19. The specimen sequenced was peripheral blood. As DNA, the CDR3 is TGTGCCAGCAGTTATGCGGGGGCGGCCTACGAGCAGTACTTC. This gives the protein CASSYAGAAYEQYF.